The T cell receptor beta chain described here comes from a study of shared clonotypes between healthy human individuals. On the study more broadly: Plates per donor: three CD4 naive, three CD4 memory, two CD8 naive, one CD8 memory. Regarding the study as a whole: Clonotypes which were not shared had lower generation probabilities than clonotypes that all four donors shared.

This clone has only one observation. Its antigen is unknown. The germline V and J ends were trimmed by 3 bases and 0 bases, with 13 bases remaining between them. Germline V CDR1 and CDR2: MRHNA, SNTAGT. The CDR3 length is 16 residues. Assay execution took place at the deep level. The data were produced by immunoSEQ multiplex PCR, yet TCRdb's version contains in-frame clones alone and is incomplete. The sample lists about 1 million clones, about 70% seen once, with around 1.4% in the top ten. What was sequenced was memory CD4+ T cells sorted from blood. The subset was: CD45RA-negative fraction. This chain joins TRBV6-4 and TRBJ2-3; D is uncertain. This sequence originates from a man younger than 35 in good health. The CDR3 DNA sequence: TGTGCCAGCAGTGATGCTTCGGCGCGTAGCACAGATACGCAGTATTTT. This sequence encodes CASSDASARSTDTQYF.